This TCR beta chain was retrieved from a study of cytomegalovirus exposure and HLA in healthy donors (dated 2017 in TCRdb). Regarding the research as a whole: A later analysis indicated that the 120 validation repertoires were generated on the platform also employed for the 700 or so repertoires of the first cohort. A separate validation cohort of over a hundred different subjects was used in addition to the roughly 620-subject first cohort. The study combined high-throughput TCR immunosequencing, statistical association of individual TCRs with disease status, and machine learning to predict cytomegalovirus infection status. The study aimed to test whether signatures of past pathogen exposure could be identified by cataloging public T cell receptors. Findings and caveats that apply to the study as a whole: A few of the identified cytomegalovirus-associated TCR beta chains were confirmed in vitro to be specific for cytomegalovirus antigens. Subsequent analysis determined that TCRs grouped into clusters in the first cohort also showed a tendency toward co-occurrence across the 90 to 150 validation repertoires, and 94% of cluster scores exceeded 0. The classifier was reported to diagnose cytomegalovirus status with high specificity and sensitivity in both the original cohort and the validation cohort. Most TCR sequences were observed very rarely across donors, whereas some public TCRs were present in many individuals. The validation cohort had no HLA typing available for a later analysis, so co-occurrence within that cohort was assessed over all 110 or so repertoires. The study listed 150 to 200 TCR beta chains as associated with cytomegalovirus. The authors suggested that the approach could potentially be generalized to other disease states and immunological phenotypes.

Donors formed part of the validation cohort, which comprised 120 subjects and was distinct from the first cohort of under 850 subjects. Receptor libraries were prepared by the immunoSEQ multiplex PCR assay. On the study's bioinformatics: A statistical classification framework was built for diagnosing cytomegalovirus status from the catalog of TCR beta chain sequences. In its TCRdb copy, this immuneACCESS table keeps in-frame sequences only and misses some clones. Where compared with another copy, unresolved V genes explain less than half of these, and the others have no known cause. V and J calls plus clone size are reproduced from that table; the DNA served to infer D and trimming. This sample holds roughly 60,000 clones; around 90% were observed only once. The leading ten clones occupy roughly 1.3% of the sample. There are 14 amino acids in the CDR3, from cysteine to phenylalanine inclusive. Solely the CDR3 DNA is kept, with 42 bases framed from the first base. CDR1 and CDR2, looked up from the germline V gene, are SGHTA and FQGTGA. V lost 0 bases and J lost 8 bases; the stretch between them is 12 bases long.

As regards this clone: This clone's antigen is unknown. No base quality values were provided; no much bigger clone lies one nucleotide off.

The chain is made from TRBV7-3 and TRBJ2-3; a confident D gene designation cannot be given. The sequenced sample was PBMCs. This clonotype originated in a young woman in good health and CMV-seronegative. This receptor carries the CDR3 CASSLTRDSPTQYF. The sequence in DNA is TGTGCCAGCAGCTTAACCCGCGATAGCCCTACGCAGTATTTT. The entire variable domain, with the stretches around the CDR3 drawn from the reference TRBV7-3 and TRBJ2-3 proteins, is GAGVSQTPSNKVTEKGKYVELRCDPISGHTALYWYRQSLGQGPEFLIYFQGTGAADDSGLPNDRFFAVRPEGSVSTLKIQRTERGDSAVYLCASSLTRDSPTQYFGPGTRLTVL.